This record covers a single T cell receptor (beta chain). Its target is unknown. Researchers ran the PCR with 60 Vbeta and 13 Jbeta primers. In the original workflow: About 11 million of the about 80 million unique TCR beta chains counted in a later analysis were shared. Sequencing used immunoSEQ multiplex PCR; TCRdb keeps in-frame clones, though not all of them. That table gives V, J and clone size, and the DNA gave D and trimming. The data contain about 130,000 clones, approximately 73% of them singletons. The sample originates from a study of cytomegalovirus exposure and HLA in healthy donors. Findings and caveats of the study: Previously analyzed data showed that most TCR beta V segments were productive at a frequency of about 87% or about 30%. Judged likely to be a sequencing artifact was a cluster of highly shared sequence variants.

Germline V gene sequence: CDR1 MNHEY, CDR2 SMNVEV (reference sequence). The CDR3 sequence is 15 residues long. The V gene end was trimmed by 0 bases and the J gene end by 7 bases; junction bases not matched to a gene: 6. The sequence came from a man in his 60s in good health and CMV-seropositive. The rearrangement links TRBV27 to TRBJ1-3; 7 positions match TRBD1. Sequencing input: PBMCs. The CDR3 loop is CASSLSRGSGNTIYF. CDR3 nucleotide sequence: TGTGCCAGCAGTTTATCCAGGGGGAGTGGGAACACCATATATTTT.